This T cell receptor beta chain was recovered during a study of CD8+CD57+ T cells in acquired aplastic anemia. TCR beta VDJ and CDR3 profiles were obtained from a genomic DNA template. TCRdb recomputed calls from the reads with MiXCR, one row per CDR3 protein. Among more than 150,000 distinct CDR3 sequences listed, more than 45% were seen once. Patients chosen for sequencing had shown CD8+CD57+ cell expansion by flow cytometry. V gave up 5 bases and J gave up 9 bases, with 11 bases separating them. CDR1 SGHTA and CDR2 FQGNSA come from the germline V gene. This CDR3 spans 13 amino acids. Sequences were obtained from sorted CD4+, CD8+, or CD8+CD57+ T cells (not recorded which) from PBMCs. The sequence derives from a human donor with aplastic anemia. This chain connects TRBV7-2 to TRBJ1-6; D uncertain. The CDR3 DNA is TGTGCCAGCAGCCCGACCTGGGGTTCACCCCTCCACTTT. It encodes CASSPTWGSPLHF.